This TCR beta chain derives from a study of blood T cell repertoires in COVID-19. On the study more broadly: COVID-19 samples from acute and convalescent phases originated in the United States, Italy and Spain. PBMCs, B-cell-depleted T cells, or T cells provided the cDNA or gDNA that made up the material.

In the original workflow: Estimated nucleated cell counts came from reference gene primer amplification. Produced via immunoSEQ multiplex PCR; TCRdb's table is partial and in-frame only. V and J calls and clone size come straight from that table; D and trimming were deduced from the DNA. The sample has 250,000 to 300,000 clones, approximately 91% seen once. J gave up 7 bases and V 7 bases, and 9 bases lay outside the gene matches. The CDR3 extends over 13 amino acids. The germline gives CDR1 SEHNR, CDR2 FQNEAQ (reference sequence). This clone was seen a single time. This chain uses TRBV7-9 with TRBJ1-2; 7 bases are a match to TRBD1. The sequenced material came from peripheral blood. The clonotype comes from a man in his fifties with acute or convalescent COVID-19. The CDR3 spells CASTRQGFFGYTF. The CDR3 DNA sequence: TGTGCCAGCACCAGACAGGGTTTTTTTGGCTACACCTTC.